This T cell receptor beta chain emerged from a study of beta chain features in type 1 diabetes. Populations obtained by sorting all exceeded 98% purity. The authors reverse transcribed all of the isolated RNA, so sequencing captured expressed TCRB transcripts. Clones were read by immunoSEQ multiplex PCR, and TCRdb kept only the in-frame ones, dropping some. The sample shows 350,000 to 400,000 clones, around an eighth of them seen only once. Overall study results and limits: Overrepresentation of cells with high TCR expression could result from cDNA sequencing. Here, the possible influence of HLA type (on TCRB rearrangement) remained unresolved. TCRB CDR3 length was moderately but significantly reduced in all four CD4+ subsets of Type 1 diabetes patients. The study found that naive, central memory and Treg TCRB repertoires appeared more similar in patients than in healthy donors.

This clone was observed a handful of times. Its target is not known. Trimming left V 8 bases short and J 4 bases short, with 9 bases between. CDR3 length equals 11 residues. Per the germline V gene, CDR1 is MNHNY and CDR2 is SVGAGI (reference sequence). This sequence joins TRBV6-6 and TRBJ2-7; tentative D call: TRBD1 (6 bases). Input material: naive CD4+ T cells from blood. The TCR originated in a woman between 18 and 29 years old with type 1 diabetes. In DNA, the CDR3 is TGTGCCAGCTCAGGGGTTTACGAGCAGTACTTC. Its translation is CASSGVYEQYF.